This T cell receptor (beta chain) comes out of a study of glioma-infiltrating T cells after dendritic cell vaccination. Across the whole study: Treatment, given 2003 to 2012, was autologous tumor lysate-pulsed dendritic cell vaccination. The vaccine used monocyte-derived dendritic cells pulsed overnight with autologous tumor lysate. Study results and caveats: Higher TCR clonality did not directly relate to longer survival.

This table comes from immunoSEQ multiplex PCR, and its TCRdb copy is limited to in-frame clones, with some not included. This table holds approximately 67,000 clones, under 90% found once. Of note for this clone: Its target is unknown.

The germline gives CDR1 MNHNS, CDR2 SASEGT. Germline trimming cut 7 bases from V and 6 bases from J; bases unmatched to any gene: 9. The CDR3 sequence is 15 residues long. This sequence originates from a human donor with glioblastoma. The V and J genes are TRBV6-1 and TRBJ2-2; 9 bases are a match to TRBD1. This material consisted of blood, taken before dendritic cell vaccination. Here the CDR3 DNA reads TGTGCCAGCACAAGGCCGGGACAGGGAGCCGGGGAGCTGTTTTTT. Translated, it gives CASTRPGQGAGELFF.